This T cell receptor beta chain was recorded in a study of blood T cell repertoires in COVID-19. Study as a whole: Acute and convalescent COVID-19 specimens originated in the United States, Italy and Spain. T cells, B-cell-depleted T cells, or PBMCs provided the cDNA or gDNA that served as material.

Sequenced by immunoSEQ multiplex PCR; TCRdb stores in-frame clones only, minus some. The profile covers 50,000 to 65,000 clones, with around 83% appearing a single time and around 6.3% taken by the ten largest. Germline-derived CDR1 and CDR2 are ENHRY and SYGVKD. Trimming shortened V by 0 bases and J by 4 bases, and 10 bases separated the two germline ends. This CDR3 spans 15 amino acids. V usage is TRBV10-3 and J usage is TRBJ1-3; D not certain. This clonotype originated in a human donor in a cohort sampled during active COVID-19. Sequences were obtained from peripheral blood. The DNA for the CDR3 is TGTGCCATCAGTGAGTCGGATGGGCAGGGAAACACCATATATTTT. It specifies CAISESDGQGNTIYF.